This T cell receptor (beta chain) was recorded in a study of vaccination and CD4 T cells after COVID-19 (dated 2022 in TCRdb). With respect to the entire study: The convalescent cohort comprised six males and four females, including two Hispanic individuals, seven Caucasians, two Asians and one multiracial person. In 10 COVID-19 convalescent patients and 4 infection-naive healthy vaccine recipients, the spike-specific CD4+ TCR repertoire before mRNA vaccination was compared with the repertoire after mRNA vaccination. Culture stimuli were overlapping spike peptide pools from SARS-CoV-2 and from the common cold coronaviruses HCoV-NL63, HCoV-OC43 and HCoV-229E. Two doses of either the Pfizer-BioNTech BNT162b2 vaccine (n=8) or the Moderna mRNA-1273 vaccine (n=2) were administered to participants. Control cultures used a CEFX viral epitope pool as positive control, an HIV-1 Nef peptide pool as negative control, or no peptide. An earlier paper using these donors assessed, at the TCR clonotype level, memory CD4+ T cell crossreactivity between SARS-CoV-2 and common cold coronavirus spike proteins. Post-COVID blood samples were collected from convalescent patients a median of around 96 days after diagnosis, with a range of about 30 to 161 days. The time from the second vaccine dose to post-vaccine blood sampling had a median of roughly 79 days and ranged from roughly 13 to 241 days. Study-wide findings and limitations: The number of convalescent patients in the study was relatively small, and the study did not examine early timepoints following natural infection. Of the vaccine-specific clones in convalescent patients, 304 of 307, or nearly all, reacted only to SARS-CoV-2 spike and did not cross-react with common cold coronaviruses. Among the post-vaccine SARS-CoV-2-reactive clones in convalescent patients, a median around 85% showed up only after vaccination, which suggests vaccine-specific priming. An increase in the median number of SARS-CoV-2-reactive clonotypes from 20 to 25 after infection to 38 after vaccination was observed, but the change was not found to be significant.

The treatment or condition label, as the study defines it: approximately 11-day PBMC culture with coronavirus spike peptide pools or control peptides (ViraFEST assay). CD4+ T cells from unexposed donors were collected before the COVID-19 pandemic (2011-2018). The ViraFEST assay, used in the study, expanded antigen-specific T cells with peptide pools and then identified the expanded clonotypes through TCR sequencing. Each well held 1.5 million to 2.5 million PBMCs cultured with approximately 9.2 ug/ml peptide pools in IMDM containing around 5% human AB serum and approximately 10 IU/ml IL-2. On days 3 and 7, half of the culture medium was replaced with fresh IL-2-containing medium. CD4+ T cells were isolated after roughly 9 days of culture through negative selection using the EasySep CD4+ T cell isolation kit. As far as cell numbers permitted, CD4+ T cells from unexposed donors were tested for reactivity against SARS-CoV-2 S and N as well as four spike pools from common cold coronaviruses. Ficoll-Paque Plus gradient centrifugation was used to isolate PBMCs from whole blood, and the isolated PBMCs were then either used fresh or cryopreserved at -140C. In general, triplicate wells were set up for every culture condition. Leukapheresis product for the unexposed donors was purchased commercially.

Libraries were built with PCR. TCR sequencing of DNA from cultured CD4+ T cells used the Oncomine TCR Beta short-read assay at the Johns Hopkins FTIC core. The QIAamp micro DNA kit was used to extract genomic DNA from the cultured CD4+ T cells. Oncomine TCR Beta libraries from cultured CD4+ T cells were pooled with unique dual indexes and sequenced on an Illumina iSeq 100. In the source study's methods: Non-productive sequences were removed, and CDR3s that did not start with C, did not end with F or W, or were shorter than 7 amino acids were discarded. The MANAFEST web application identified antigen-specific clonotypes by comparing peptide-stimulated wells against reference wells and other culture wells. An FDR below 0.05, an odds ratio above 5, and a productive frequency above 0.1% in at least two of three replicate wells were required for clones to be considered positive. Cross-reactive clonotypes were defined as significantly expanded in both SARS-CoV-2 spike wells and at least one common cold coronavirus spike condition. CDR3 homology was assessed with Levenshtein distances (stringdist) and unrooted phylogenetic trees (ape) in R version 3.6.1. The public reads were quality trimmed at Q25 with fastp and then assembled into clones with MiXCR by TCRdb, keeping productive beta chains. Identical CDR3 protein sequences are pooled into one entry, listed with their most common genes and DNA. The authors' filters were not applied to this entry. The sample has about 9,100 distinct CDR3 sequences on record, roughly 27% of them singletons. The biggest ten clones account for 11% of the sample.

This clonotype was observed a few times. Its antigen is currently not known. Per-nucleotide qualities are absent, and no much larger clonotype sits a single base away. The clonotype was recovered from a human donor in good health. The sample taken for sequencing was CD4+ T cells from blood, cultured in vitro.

The CDR3 amino acid sequence is: CSASYRATDTQYF. The nucleotide sequence is given as TGCAGTGCTAGTTACAGGGCCACAGATACGCAGTATTTT. The chain couples TRBV20-1 to TRBJ2-3, with TRBD1 as a weak D call on 6 bases. Deletion took 3 bases off V and 2 bases off J, with a span of 9 bases between the germline ends. Taken from cysteine to phenylalanine, the CDR3 has 13 residues. CDR3 DNA only is kept here, 39 bases in frame from base 1. CDR1 DFQATT and CDR2 SNEGSKA are derived from the germline V gene (reference sequence).